The 28 T cell receptor beta chains below come from one sample, sequenced in a study of control samples from healthy donors and cancer patients. Method: immunoSEQ multiplex PCR; TCRdb's copy keeps in-frame clones and lacks some. The profile shows approximately 65,000 clones, roughly 90% of them singletons. Sequenced input: PBMCs. Every receptor here comes from a man aged 55 to 69 with lung cancer.

This rearrangement joins TRBV13 to TRBJ2-5, with 8 bases matching TRBD1. This CDR3 comprises 16 residues. Germline V gives CDR1 PRHDT, CDR2 FYEKMQ (reference sequence). V dropped 3 bases and J dropped 5; count of bases not matched to a gene: 11. CDR3 nucleotides: TGTGCCAGCAGCTTTAGACCCAGGGGGCGCGGGGAGACCCAGTACTTC. Its translation is CASSFRPRGRGETQYF.

V gene TRBV6-6 combines with J gene TRBJ1-1; a possible D gene is TRBD1 (5 bases). The CDR3 has 13 amino acids. From germline, CDR1 is MNHNY and CDR2 SVGAGI (reference sequence). Trimming took 4 bases from V and 10 from J, leaving 16 bases between them. CDR3 protein: CASSLGLFTRAFF. As DNA, the CDR3 is TGTGCCAGCAGTTTGGGACTGTTTACAAGAGCTTTCTTT.

This chain links TRBV6-5 with TRBJ2-3, with D perhaps matching TRBD1 or TRBD2 (5 bases each). The V and J ends lost 4 bases and 6 bases respectively, with 11 bases between them. The CDR3 spans 13 residues. CDR1 and CDR2 (germline): MNHEY, SVGAGI. CDR3 region: CASSSRGLDTQYF. CDR3 bases: TGTGCCAGCAGTTCTCGGGGCTTGGATACGCAGTATTTT.

The chain carries TRBV5-1 and TRBJ2-5, with 10 bases identical to TRBD2. Looked up from germline, CDR1 is SGHRS and CDR2 is YFSETQ. The CDR3 spans 15 residues. V shed 5 bases, J shed 3 bases, and the junction held 7 bases outside the gene matches. In nucleotides, the CDR3 is TGCGCCAGCAGTTACACCGGGACTAGCGAAGAGACCCAGTACTTC. Translated, it gives CASSYTGTSEETQYF.

This sequence joins TRBV6-5 and TRBJ1-2, with TRBD1 matching 7 bases. CDR3 length: 15 residues. J lost 5 bases, V lost 6 bases, and 12 bases had no gene match. Germline values: CDR1 MNHEY, CDR2 SVGAGI. The CDR3 region is CASSSEGRGEYGYTF. CDR3 sequence (DNA): TGTGCCAGCAGCTCCGAGGGCAGGGGGGAGTATGGCTACACCTTC.

The table lists this clone with a count of one. V gene TRBV15 combines with J gene TRBJ1-4; D possibly corresponds to TRBD1 (5 bases). Germline lookup yields CDR1 LNHNV and CDR2 YYDKDF (reference sequence). This CDR3 is built from 15 residues. V was cut by 4 bases and J by 8 bases, with 17 bases left in between. CDR3 sequence reads: CATSIQAGTGEKLFF. Written as DNA, the CDR3 is TGTGCCACCAGCATACAGGCTGGGACCGGCGAAAAACTGTTTTTT.

V usage is TRBV6-5 and J usage is TRBJ2-7; D uncertain. CDR3 length equals 16 residues. Germline V gene lookup returns CDR1 MNHEY and CDR2 SVGAGI. Trimming cost V 4 bases and J 2 bases, with 18 bases left between them. The DNA for the CDR3 is TGTGCCAGCAGTTCCTTCCAGATCATCAAGGCCTACGAGCAGTACTTC. Translated: CASSSFQIIKAYEQYF.

The chain couples TRBV6-5 to TRBJ2-1; 9 bases are shared with TRBD2. This CDR3 has 15 residues. Germline V gives CDR1 MNHEY, CDR2 SVGAGI. V was clipped by 6 bases and J by 3 bases; unmatched bases: 6. As DNA, the CDR3 is TGTGCCAGCAGCCCCGGGACTAGCAGCTACAATGAGCAGTTCTTC. This gives the protein CASSPGTSSYNEQFF.

The rearrangement links TRBV5-1 to TRBJ2-1; 8 positions match TRBD2. The CDR3 has 15 residues. Unmatched junction bases numbered 15, after V lost 8 bases and J lost 8 bases. Per germline, CDR1 SGHRS and CDR2 YFSETQ. The CDR3 region has the DNA TGCGCCAGTCGCCGCTCAGGGGTCGGGAGGGATGAGCAGTTCTTC. Amino acid sequence: CASRRSGVGRDEQFF.

The chain has TRBV18 and TRBJ1-4; 9 bases are shared with TRBD1. The trim removed 2 bases at V and 4 bases at J, leaving 2 bases unmatched. Germline CDR1 reads KGHSH; CDR2 reads LQKENI. The CDR3 runs 15 residues. The CDR3 loop is CASSPWGQGNEKLFF. DNA of the CDR3: TGTGCCAGCTCACCATGGGGACAGGGTAATGAAAAACTGTTTTTT. Full variable domain (outside the CDR3, taken from reference TRBV18 and TRBJ1-4): NAGVMQNPRHLVRRRGQEARLRCSPMKGHSHVYWYRQLPEEGLKFMVYLQKENIIDESGMPKERFSAEFPKEGPSILRIQQVVRGDSAAYFCASSPWGQGNEKLFFGSGTQLSVL.

This chain links TRBV29-1 with TRBJ1-3; 7 bases line up with TRBD1. The CDR3 is 16 amino acids. Trimming removed 7 bases from V and 1 base from J; junction bases left unmatched: 13. Germline V CDR1 and CDR2: SQVTM, ANQGSEA. The CDR3, as DNA: TGCAGCGCGACAGCGGCTACAGGGGTTTCTGGAAACACCATATATTTT. It translates to CSATAATGVSGNTIYF.

The chain uses TRBV5-4 and TRBJ2-3; D not certain. Germline assignment: CDR1 SGHNT and CDR2 YYREEE (reference sequence). The CDR3 consists of 13 residues. Trimming shortened V by 0 bases and J by 2 bases, and 4 bases separated the two germline ends. For the CDR3, the DNA is TGTGCCAGCAGCTTGGAAAACACAGATACGCAGTATTTT. This codes for CASSLENTDTQYF. Combining the CDR3 with reference TRBV5-4 and TRBJ2-3 gives the whole variable domain ETGVTQSPTHLIKTRGQQVTLRCSSQSGHNTVSWYQQALGQGPQFIFQYYREEENGRGNFPPRFSGLQFPNYSSELNVNALELDDSALYLCASSLENTDTQYFGPGTRLTVL.

The rearrangement uses TRBV9 and TRBJ2-2, with 7 nucleotides matching TRBD1. The CDR3 sequence is 17 residues long. The trim removed 0 bases at V and 7 bases at J, leaving 12 bases unmatched. Germline V gene lookup returns CDR1 SGDLS and CDR2 YYNGEE. The chain's CDR3 is CASSVEGRQGVGGELFF. CDR3 nucleotide sequence: TGTGCCAGCAGCGTAGAAGGACGACAGGGCGTAGGCGGGGAGCTGTTTTTT.

This clone was observed a single time. The chain is built from TRBV7-3 and TRBJ2-5; D may correspond to TRBD1 or TRBD2 (6 bases each). The length of the CDR3 is 15 residues. The V end lost 1 base, the J end lost 0 bases, and 9 bases lay between the germline ends. Germline V lookup: CDR1 SGHTA, CDR2 FQGTGA. The CDR3 DNA reads TGTGCCAGCAGCTTAATGGGGGGCCACCAAGAGACCCAGTACTTC. It yields the protein CASSLMGGHQETQYF.

The chain carries TRBV5-1 and TRBJ2-5, with D perhaps TRBD2 (6 bases). V lost 2 bases to trimming and J lost 3 bases, with 11 bases between them. There are 14 residues in the CDR3. Germline CDR1 reads SGHRS; CDR2 reads YFSETQ. This chain's CDR3 is CASSFGGKEETQYF. The DNA for the CDR3 is TGCGCCAGCAGCTTTGGAGGGAAGGAAGAGACCCAGTACTTC.

The gene calls are TRBV24-1 and TRBJ2-3; the match to TRBD2 covers 8 bases. The CDR3 consists of 16 residues. The germline V gene has CDR1 KGHDR and CDR2 SFDVKD. The J segment lost 2 bases and the V segment lost 5 bases, leaving 8 bases of the junction unmatched. CDR3 in amino acids: CATSASGTRNTDTQYF. CDR3 nucleotide sequence: TGTGCCACCAGTGCCTCCGGGACTAGGAACACAGATACGCAGTATTTT.

The rearrangement joins TRBV2 to TRBJ2-1; D tentatively reads TRBD1 or TRBD2 (5 bases each). With 1 base removed from V and 0 bases from J, the gap between germline ends came to 7 bases. This CDR3 is built from 15 residues. Germline CDR1 and CDR2: SNHLY and FYNNEI. CDR3 region: CASSEGGSSYNEQFF. The CDR3 DNA sequence: TGTGCCAGCAGTGAAGGGGGGAGCTCCTACAATGAGCAGTTCTTC.

This rearrangement joins TRBV5-1 to TRBJ1-2; D is ambiguous. The V gene's germline CDR1 is SGHRS and CDR2 YFSETQ. This CDR3 contains 13 residues. V was pared by 0 bases and J by 1 base, with 4 bases between. The CDR3 protein is CASSLDNNYGYTF. CDR3 nucleotides: TGCGCCAGCAGCTTGGACAATAACTATGGCTACACCTTC.

This clone was detected once. The V gene is TRBV19, the J gene TRBJ1-2, with TRBD1 matching 10 bases. The junction had 9 bases not matched to a gene; V was cut back by 6 bases and J by 8 bases. Germline V gives CDR1 LNHDA, CDR2 SQIVND (reference sequence). CDR3 length: 14 amino acids. Written as DNA, the CDR3 is TGTGCCAGTAGATCGACAGGGGGCCGAGGAGGCTACACCTTC. Its translation: CASRSTGGRGGYTF.

The chain has TRBV3-1 (or the pseudogene TRBV3-2) and TRBJ2-5; 7 positions match TRBD1. This CDR3 is built from 16 residues. The V gene end was trimmed by 1 base and the J gene end by 5 bases; junction bases not matched to a gene: 10. Germline CDR1 and CDR2: LGHDT and YNNKEL (reference sequence). The CDR3 loop is CASSQGKGGAGETQYF. In nucleotides, the CDR3 is TGTGCCAGCAGCCAAGGGAAAGGGGGCGCGGGCGAGACCCAGTACTTC.

The J gene is TRBJ1-1, the V gene TRBV7-3; no reliable D call. The V end was cut by 2 bases, the J end by 2 bases, with 9 bases between. The CDR3 sequence is 14 residues long. CDR1 is SGHTA and CDR2 is FQGTGA in the germline V gene. CDR3 protein: CASSLQAVNTEAFF. Here the CDR3 DNA reads TGTGCCAGCAGCTTACAGGCAGTAAACACTGAAGCTTTCTTT.

The chain couples TRBV30 to TRBJ1-6, with D unclear. The CDR3 is made up of 15 amino acids. The V gene's germline CDR1 is GTSNPN and CDR2 SVGIG (reference sequence). Trimming pared 0 bases from V and 6 bases from J, leaving 12 bases between. The CDR3 reads CAWSVSGRINSPLHF. Written as DNA, the CDR3 is TGTGCCTGGAGTGTATCGGGCCGGATTAATTCACCCCTCCACTTT.

The rearrangement links TRBV11-3 to TRBJ2-7; TRBD1 agrees at 8 bases. V shed 5 bases and J 3 bases; nucleotides not matched to a gene: 6. CDR3 length: 14 amino acids. In germline, CDR1 is SGHNT, CDR2 YENEEA. CDR3 in DNA: TGTGCCAGCAGCCTACAGGGGGAACTCTACGAGCAGTACGTC. Translated: CASSLQGELYEQYV.

The chain links TRBV6-5 to TRBJ1-6; weak D call: TRBD1 (6 bases). V lost 6 bases and J 9 bases, leaving 15 bases between the germline ends. The CDR3 totals 14 residues. CDR1 and CDR2 (germline): MNHEY, SVGAGI. This CDR3 reads CASSTTGLGSPLHF. In DNA, the CDR3 is TGTGCCAGCAGCACCACAGGGCTCGGTTCACCCCTCCACTTT.

This chain connects TRBV11-3 to TRBJ2-1; 15 bases line up with TRBD2. Germline CDR1 is SGHNT and CDR2 is YENEEA. V lost 5 bases and J lost 1; bases outside the gene matches: 3. This CDR3 comprises 17 residues. The CDR3 region is CASSPGLAGGSYNEQFF. The CDR3 DNA reads TGTGCCAGCAGCCCCGGACTAGCGGGGGGGTCCTACAATGAGCAGTTCTTC.

This clone was seen just once. This chain connects TRBV3-1 (or the pseudogene TRBV3-2) to TRBJ2-7; TRBD1 agrees at 7 bases. The CDR3 extends over 13 amino acids. Germline V CDR1 and CDR2: LGHDT, YNNKEL (reference sequence). V was pared by 5 bases and J by 5 bases, with 6 bases of the junction left unmatched. CDR3 amino acids: CASSSHRGDEQYF. DNA of the CDR3: TGTGCCAGCAGCTCACACAGGGGTGACGAGCAGTACTTC.

The V gene is TRBV6-1, the J gene TRBJ1-4, with TRBD1 identical over 7 bases. Germline V gene sequence: CDR1 MNHNS, CDR2 SASEGT. This CDR3 is 18 amino acids long. J lost 9 bases, V lost 3 bases, and 19 bases had no gene match. CDR3: CASSDLQGGAAGRKKLFF. CDR3 in DNA: TGTGCCAGCAGTGACCTCCAGGGGGGGGCCGCTGGGAGGAAAAAACTGTTTTTT.

A note on this clone: One end of the junction fails to match germline, which may point to a read error. This chain uses TRBV5-8 with TRBJ1-5; no reliable D call. Germline V gene sequence: CDR1 SGHTS, CDR2 YDEGEE. This CDR3 contains 14 residues. The CDR3 reads CASYSYNSNRPQHF. DNA of the CDR3: TGTGCCAGCTACAGCTACAATAGCAATCGGCCCCAGCATTTT.